The 32 T cell receptor beta chains below all came from one sample that was sequenced in a study of PD-1 blockade in classical Hodgkin lymphoma. Regarding time point: cycle 4 day 1 (C4D1), after more than five weeks of nivolumab. No patient escaped relapse after autologous stem cell transplantation, and brentuximab vedotin exposure varied. Method: immunoSEQ multiplex PCR; TCRdb's copy keeps in-frame clones and lacks some. This repertoire shows tens of thousands of clones, more than 90% found once; its top ten account for about 8%. Sample: peripheral blood mononuclear cells (PBMCs), taken before the fourth cycle of nivolumab. The receptor source for this set is a human donor with classical Hodgkin lymphoma.

V gene TRBV5-6 combines with J gene TRBJ1-2; TRBD1 might be the D (5 bases). Germline V lookup: CDR1 SGHDT, CDR2 YYEEEE. Between the trimmed V and J ends, which lost 4 bases and 4 bases, there was a span of 14 bases. The CDR3 runs 14 residues. For the CDR3, the DNA is TGTGCCAGCAGCGCGGCAGGGATCAGCTATGGCTACACCTTC. Translation: CASSAAGISYGYTF.

This chain connects TRBV28 to TRBJ2-4, with D possibly being TRBD2 (5 bases). CDR1 and CDR2 from the germline V gene are MDHEN and SYDVKM. The CDR3 spans 13 residues. The V and J ends lost 3 bases and 5 bases respectively, with 8 bases between them. The CDR3 region has the DNA TGTGCCAGCAGTTTGTCCGGGGAAAACATTCAGTACTTC. Protein product: CASSLSGENIQYF.

The chain uses TRBV5-1 and TRBJ1-2; 9 bases agree with TRBD1. Germline V gene sequence: CDR1 SGHRS, CDR2 YFSETQ. This CDR3 contains 17 residues. Trimming at V came to 0 bases and at J to 8 bases, leaving 14 bases not matched to a gene. The CDR3 is CASSLATGGASRGGYTF. CDR3 nucleotide sequence: TGCGCCAGCAGCTTGGCAACAGGGGGCGCCTCGCGGGGCGGCTACACCTTC.

The rearrangement links TRBV28 to TRBJ2-3; no reliable D call. CDR3 size: 13 residues. The germline V and J ends were trimmed by 3 bases and 2 bases, with 6 bases remaining between them. CDR1 is MDHEN and CDR2 is SYDVKM in the germline V gene. The CDR3: CASSLGPTDTQYF. CDR3 DNA: TGTGCCAGCAGTTTGGGTCCCACAGATACGCAGTATTTT. Supplemented by reference TRBV28 and TRBJ2-3, the full variable domain reads DVKVTQSSRYLVKRTGEKVFLECVQDMDHENMFWYRQDPGLGLRLIYFSYDVKMKEKGDIPEGYSVSREKKERFSLILESASTNQTSMYLCASSLGPTDTQYFGPGTRLTVL.

The chain has TRBV19 and TRBJ2-6, with 7 bases fitting TRBD1. The length of the CDR3 is 15 residues. CDR1 is LNHDA and CDR2 is SQIVND in the germline V gene (reference sequence). V trimming: 5 bases; J trimming: 4 bases; junction bases outside the gene matches: 5. CDR3 in amino acids: CASSSTGAGANVLTF. The CDR3 bases are TGTGCCAGTAGTTCTACAGGGGCAGGGGCCAACGTCCTGACTTTC.

This chain connects TRBV7-9 to TRBJ2-1; 16 bases line up with TRBD2. V shed 5 bases, J shed 2 bases, and the junction held 3 bases outside the gene matches. Germline V lookup: CDR1 SEHNR, CDR2 FQNEAQ (reference sequence). The CDR3 spans 17 residues. DNA for the CDR3: TGTGCCAGCAGCGCGGGACTAGCGGGAGGGCCCTACAATGAGCAGTTCTTC. Its protein product is CASSAGLAGGPYNEQFF.

The V gene is TRBV6-5, the J gene TRBJ2-3; D call uncertain. Germline V gene lookup returns CDR1 MNHEY and CDR2 SVGAGI. V was trimmed by 6 bases and J by 2 bases, leaving 3 bases between them. The CDR3 consists of 11 residues. CDR3 nucleotide sequence: TGTGCCAGCAGCAACACAGATACGCAGTATTTT. Protein product: CASSNTDTQYF.

The chain recombines TRBV21-1 with TRBJ1-1; the D call TRBD1 from the table was never checked on the DNA. TRBV21-1 is noted as a pseudogene. This CDR3 contains 18 residues. The CDR3 sequence is CASSNLVRDRERYTEAFF. CDR3 in DNA: TGTGCCAGCAGCAATTTGGTCCGGGACAGGGAGCGGTATACTGAAGCTTTCTTT.

The chain has TRBV5-1 and TRBJ1-3; no definite D call. Germline CDR1 and CDR2: SGHRS and YFSETQ. The CDR3 loop spans 14 amino acids. V shed 4 bases and J shed 7 bases, with 15 bases lying between them. The CDR3, as DNA: TGCGCCAGCAGCAGACCGGGAGAACGGAACACCATATATTTT. It yields the protein CASSRPGERNTIYF.

This clone has more than one count but fewer than ten. This sequence joins TRBV4-1 and TRBJ1-1; 7 bases match TRBD1. In germline, CDR1 is MGHRA, CDR2 YSYEKL. Trimming removed 5 bases from V and 1 base from J; junction bases left unmatched: 4. The CDR3 covers 14 residues. The CDR3 DNA reads TGCGCCAGCAGCGAACGACAGGGGAACACTGAAGCTTTCTTT. It codes for CASSERQGNTEAFF.

The chain combines TRBV5-1 with TRBJ2-1, with D unclear. Per germline, CDR1 SGHRS and CDR2 YFSETQ. This CDR3 region has 13 residues. The V end was cut by 3 bases, the J end by 3 bases, with 7 bases between. The CDR3 sequence: CASSSQYYNEQFF. The CDR3 nucleotides read TGCGCCAGCAGCTCTCAATACTACAATGAGCAGTTCTTC.

This clone was seen a single time. J is TRBJ1-3 and V is TRBV30; D not certain. This CDR3 has 14 residues. The V end lost 0 bases, the J end lost 4 bases, and 10 bases lay between the germline ends. The germline V gene encodes CDR1 GTSNPN and CDR2 SVGIG (reference sequence). CDR3 loop: CAWSVTTPGNTIYF. In DNA, the CDR3 is TGTGCCTGGAGTGTAACGACGCCGGGAAACACCATATATTTT.

The chain recombines TRBV6-5 with TRBJ2-1; D ambiguous. V lost 2 bases and J 0 bases, leaving 8 bases between the germline ends. The CDR3 totals 15 residues. CDR1 is MNHEY and CDR2 is SVGAGI in the germline V gene. The CDR3 region is CASSYAASSYNEQFF. CDR3 coding DNA: TGTGCCAGCAGTTACGCGGCGAGCTCCTACAATGAGCAGTTCTTC.

The chain uses TRBV19 and TRBJ1-4; 7 positions match TRBD1. The CDR3 runs to 17 residues. V lost 6 bases to trimming and J lost 7 bases; unmatched junction nucleotides: 17. Germline assignment: CDR1 LNHDA and CDR2 SQIVND (reference sequence). For the CDR3, the DNA is TGTGCCAGTAGCACCGGGACAGCGGGCCGAAGTGGTGAAAAACTGTTTTTT. Encoded protein: CASSTGTAGRSGEKLFF. Combining the CDR3 with reference TRBV19 and TRBJ1-4 gives the whole variable domain DGGITQSPKYLFRKEGQNVTLSCEQNLNHDAMYWYRQDPGQGLRLIYYSQIVNDFQKGDIAEGYSVSREKKESFPLTVTSAQKNPTAFYLCASSTGTAGRSGEKLFFGSGTQLSVL.

The rearrangement links TRBV11-2 to TRBJ1-2; D perhaps matches TRBD1 (5 bases). Trimming left V 5 bases short and J 5 bases short, with 12 bases between. This CDR3 spans 13 amino acids. Per germline, CDR1 SGHAT and CDR2 FQNNGV. In DNA, the CDR3 is TGTGCCAGCAGCACCCCGGGGCAGTATGGCTACACCTTC. Its protein is CASSTPGQYGYTF.

This clone was detected only a few times. This rearrangement joins TRBV6-5 to TRBJ1-6; the match to TRBD1 covers 7 bases. The trim removed 6 bases at V and 6 bases at J, leaving 2 bases unmatched. Germline V gene sequence: CDR1 MNHEY, CDR2 SVGAGI. This CDR3 has 13 residues. CDR3 nucleotide sequence: TGTGCCAGCAGGACAGGGCCTAATTCACCCCTCCACTTT. It yields the protein CASRTGPNSPLHF.

This clone was observed a handful of times. This rearrangement joins TRBV5-5 to TRBJ2-1; TRBD2 matches 14 bases. Losses at the gene ends were 2 bases for V and 9 bases for J; bases not matched to a gene: 7. Germline-derived CDR1 and CDR2 are SGHKS and YYEKEE (reference sequence). The length of the CDR3 is 16 residues. The CDR3 protein is CASSLETSGRAREQFF. The CDR3, as DNA: TGTGCCAGCAGCTTAGAGACTAGCGGGAGGGCCCGTGAGCAGTTCTTC.

This sequence joins TRBV27 and TRBJ2-1, with a possible D match to TRBD1 (5 bases). Germline values: CDR1 MNHEY, CDR2 SMNVEV (reference sequence). This CDR3 has 16 residues. Trimming took off 1 base at V and 7 bases at J, with 17 bases between the two ends. The DNA for the CDR3 is TGTGCCAGCAGTTTATACAGGTCTCGTTTATCTAATGAGCAGTTCTTC. It yields the protein CASSLYRSRLSNEQFF.

The V call is TRBV30, the J call TRBJ1-4, with TRBD1 matching over 7 bases. The junction had 16 bases not matched to a gene; V was cut back by 3 bases and J by 3 bases. Germline V lookup: CDR1 GTSNPN, CDR2 SVGIG (reference sequence). There are 18 residues in the CDR3. In nucleotides, the CDR3 is TGTGCCTGGAGCCCTCCGAGGACAGGCGGGGGACCTAATGAAAAACTGTTTTTT. Translating gives CAWSPPRTGGGPNEKLFF.

The J gene is TRBJ2-5, the V gene TRBV7-8; 8 bases match TRBD2. The CDR3 extends over 17 amino acids. With 3 bases clipped from V and 3 bases from J, the junction kept 12 bases outside the gene matches. Germline V gene data show CDR1 as SGHVS and CDR2 as FQNEAQ. DNA of the CDR3: TGTGCCAGCAGCTTCCACAGAATCATAGCGGGAAAAGAGACCCAGTACTTC. Amino acid sequence: CASSFHRIIAGKETQYF.

In this sample, this clone turned up once. This sequence joins TRBV6-1 and TRBJ2-3; D is uncertain. Between the trimmed V and J ends, which lost 7 bases and 2 bases, there was a span of 10 bases. From germline, CDR1 is MNHNS and CDR2 SASEGT. The CDR3 consists of 13 residues. The CDR3 here is CASKLRPTDTQYF. Here the CDR3 DNA reads TGTGCCAGCAAGCTAAGGCCCACAGATACGCAGTATTTT.

V gene TRBV7-2 combines with J gene TRBJ1-6; perhaps TRBD1 as D (5 bases). The CDR3 sequence is 16 residues long. Trimming shortened V by 0 bases and J by 11 bases, and 17 bases separated the two germline ends. CDR1 and CDR2 (germline): SGHTA, FQGNSA. CDR3 protein: CASSLAGVRDAPPLHF. CDR3 nucleotide sequence: TGTGCCAGCAGCTTAGCGGGGGTGAGGGACGCGCCACCCCTCCACTTT.

The chain couples TRBV6-5 to TRBJ2-7; 9 nucleotides align to TRBD2. Germline CDR1 and CDR2: MNHEY and SVGAGI. The junction had 3 bases not matched to a gene; V was cut back by 5 bases and J by 1 base. The CDR3 loop spans 14 amino acids. The CDR3 DNA follows: TGTGCCAGCAGTCTTAGCGGGGGTTCCTACGAGCAGTACTTC. Its translation is CASSLSGGSYEQYF.

The V gene is TRBV28, the J gene TRBJ1-3, with 8 bases fitting TRBD1. Per the germline V gene, CDR1 is MDHEN and CDR2 is SYDVKM. The CDR3 extends over 16 amino acids. V lost 5 bases to trimming and J lost 0 bases; unmatched junction nucleotides: 6. CDR3 region: CASSTPTGASGNTIYF. CDR3 nucleotides: TGTGCCAGCAGTACCCCGACAGGGGCCTCTGGAAACACCATATATTTT.

The chain joins TRBV11-2 to TRBJ2-1; D uncertain. The CDR3 covers 16 residues. V shed 5 bases and J shed 2 bases, with 16 bases lying between them. CDR1 SGHAT and CDR2 FQNNGV come from the germline V gene. The CDR3 DNA sequence: TGTGCCAGCAGCCCTAAAGGGTGGAGCCCCTACAATGAGCAGTTCTTC. Translating it yields CASSPKGWSPYNEQFF.

The chain carries TRBV30 and TRBJ2-5; no firm D call. Deletions cut 0 bases from V and 4 bases from J, with 9 bases between. Germline V gene sequence: CDR1 GTSNPN, CDR2 SVGIG (reference sequence). The CDR3 has 13 amino acids. The CDR3 DNA reads as TGTGCCTGGAGTGTATTCCTTGGAGAGACCCAGTACTTC. Protein product: CAWSVFLGETQYF.

This clone showed up just once. This chain links TRBV7-9 with TRBJ2-1; D remains unclear. CDR1 is SEHNR and CDR2 is FQNEAQ in the germline V gene (reference sequence). CDR3 length: 16 residues. Between the trimmed V and J ends, which lost 4 bases and 2 bases, there was a span of 15 bases. CDR3 bases: TGTGCCAGCAGCTCCCCTGTGGCAGGAACCTACAATGAGCAGTTCTTC. Translating it yields CASSSPVAGTYNEQFF. Based on the CDR3 plus reference TRBV7-9 and TRBJ2-1, the full variable domain is DTGVSQNPRHKITKRGQNVTFRCDPISEHNRLYWYRQTLGQGPEFLTYFQNEAQLEKSRLLSDRFSAERPKGSFSTLEIQRTEQGDSAMYLCASSSPVAGTYNEQFFGPGTRLTVL.

Concerning this clone itself: One junction end disagrees with the germline gene, perhaps due to a read error. At the DNA level, this CDR3 is encoded by other sequences in the same sample as well. The chain uses TRBV19 and TRBJ2-7, with TRBD2 matching 9 bases. The CDR3 consists of 15 residues. The V gene's germline CDR1 is LNHDA and CDR2 SQIVND (reference sequence). The CDR3 here is CASSIMGSGSYEQYF. CDR3 nucleotides: TGTGCCAGCAGTATTATGGGTAGCGGGAGCTACGAGCAGTACTTC.

The genes are TRBV28 and TRBJ2-3; unclear D gene. Germline CDR1 is MDHEN and CDR2 is SYDVKM. V dropped 3 bases and J dropped 8 bases, with 9 bases sitting between them. The CDR3 totals 12 residues. The CDR3 DNA sequence: TGTGCCAGCAGTTTGGACGCAGGTACGCAGTATTTT. This sequence encodes CASSLDAGTQYF.

This clone was seen a single time. V and J are TRBV5-1 and TRBJ2-2; a possible D gene is TRBD1 (6 bases). Trimming took 3 bases from V and 0 from J, leaving 18 bases between them. The CDR3 is 18 amino acids. The germline CDR1 and CDR2 sequences are SGHRS and YFSETQ. The CDR3 region has the DNA TGCGCCAGCAGCTCTGCCTGGGGGACACAAACGAACACCGGGGAGCTGTTTTTT. Protein: CASSSAWGTQTNTGELFF.

This clone was counted once. This rearrangement joins TRBV5-1 to TRBJ2-7; TRBD1 aligns across 10 bases. The ends lost 7 bases at V and 6 bases at J; junction bases unmatched: 7. Germline CDR1 is SGHRS and CDR2 is YFSETQ. The CDR3 spans 13 residues. The CDR3 DNA follows: TGCGCCAGCCGGGACAGGGGACTTTCCGAGCAGTACTTC. Its protein product is CASRDRGLSEQYF.

The chain recombines TRBV5-6 with TRBJ2-7, with 7 bases identical to TRBD1. Germline CDR1 SGHDT, CDR2 YYEEEE. CDR3 length: 14 amino acids. Losses at the gene ends were 5 bases for V and 0 bases for J; bases not matched to a gene: 5. CDR3 sequence reads: CASRPDRASYEQYF. The DNA for the CDR3 is TGTGCCAGCAGACCAGACAGGGCCTCCTACGAGCAGTACTTC.